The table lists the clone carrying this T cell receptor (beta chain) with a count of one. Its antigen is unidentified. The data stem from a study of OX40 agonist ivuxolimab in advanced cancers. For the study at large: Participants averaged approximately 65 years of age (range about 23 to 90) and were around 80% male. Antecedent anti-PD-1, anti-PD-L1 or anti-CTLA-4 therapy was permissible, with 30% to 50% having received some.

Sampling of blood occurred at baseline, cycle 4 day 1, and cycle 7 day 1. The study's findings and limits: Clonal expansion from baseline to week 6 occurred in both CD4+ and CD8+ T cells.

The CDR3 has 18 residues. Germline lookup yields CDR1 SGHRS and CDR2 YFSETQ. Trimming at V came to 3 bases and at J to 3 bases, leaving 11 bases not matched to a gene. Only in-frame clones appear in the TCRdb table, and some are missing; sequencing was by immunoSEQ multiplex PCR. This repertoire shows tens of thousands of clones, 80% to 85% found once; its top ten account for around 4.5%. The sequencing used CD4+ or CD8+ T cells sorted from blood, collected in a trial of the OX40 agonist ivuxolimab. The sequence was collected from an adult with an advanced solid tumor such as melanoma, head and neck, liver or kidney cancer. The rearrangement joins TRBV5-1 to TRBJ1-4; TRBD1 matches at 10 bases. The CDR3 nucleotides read TGCGCCAGCAGCTCATACCTGACAGGGGGCACGGCTAATGAAAAACTGTTTTTT. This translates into CASSSYLTGGTANEKLFF.